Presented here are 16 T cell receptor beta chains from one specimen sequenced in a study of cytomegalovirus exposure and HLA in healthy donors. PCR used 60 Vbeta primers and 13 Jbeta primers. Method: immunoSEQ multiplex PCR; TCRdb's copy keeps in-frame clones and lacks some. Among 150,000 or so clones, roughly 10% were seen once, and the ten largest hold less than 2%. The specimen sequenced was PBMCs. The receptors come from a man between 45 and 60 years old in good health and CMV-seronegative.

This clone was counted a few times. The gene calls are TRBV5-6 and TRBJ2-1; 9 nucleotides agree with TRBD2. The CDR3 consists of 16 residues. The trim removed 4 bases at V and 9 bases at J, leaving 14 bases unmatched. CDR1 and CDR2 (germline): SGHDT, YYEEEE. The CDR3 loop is CASSQTASGTAGEQFF. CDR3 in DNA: TGTGCCAGCAGCCAGACGGCTAGCGGGACGGCGGGTGAGCAGTTCTTC.

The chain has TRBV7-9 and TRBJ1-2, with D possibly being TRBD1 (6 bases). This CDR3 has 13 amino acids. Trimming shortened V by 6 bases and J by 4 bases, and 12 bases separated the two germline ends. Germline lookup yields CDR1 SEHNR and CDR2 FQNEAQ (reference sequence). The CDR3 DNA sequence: TGTGCCAGCAGTTCCAGGACAGCCTATGGCTACACCTTC. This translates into CASSSRTAYGYTF. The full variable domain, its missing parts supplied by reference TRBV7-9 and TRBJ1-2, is DTGVSQNPRHKITKRGQNVTFRCDPISEHNRLYWYRQTLGQGPEFLTYFQNEAQLEKSRLLSDRFSAERPKGSFSTLEIQRTEQGDSAMYLCASSSRTAYGYTFGSGTRLTVV.

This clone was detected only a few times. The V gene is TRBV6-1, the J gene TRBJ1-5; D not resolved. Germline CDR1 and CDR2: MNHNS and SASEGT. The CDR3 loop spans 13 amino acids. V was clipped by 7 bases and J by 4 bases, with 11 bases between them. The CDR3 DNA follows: TGTGCCAGCACCTGGACTCGGAATCAGCCCCAGCATTTT. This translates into CASTWTRNQPQHF.

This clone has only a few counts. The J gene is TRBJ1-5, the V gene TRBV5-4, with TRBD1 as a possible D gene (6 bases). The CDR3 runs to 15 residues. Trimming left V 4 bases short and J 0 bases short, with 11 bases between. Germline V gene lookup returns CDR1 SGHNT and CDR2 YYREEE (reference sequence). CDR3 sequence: CASSRAGDSNQPQHF. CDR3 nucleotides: TGTGCCAGCAGCCGTGCAGGGGATAGCAATCAGCCCCAGCATTTT.

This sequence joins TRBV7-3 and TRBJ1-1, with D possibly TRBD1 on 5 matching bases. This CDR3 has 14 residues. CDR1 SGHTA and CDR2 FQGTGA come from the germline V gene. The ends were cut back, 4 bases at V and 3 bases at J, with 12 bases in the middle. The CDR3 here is CASSSLGEDTEAFF. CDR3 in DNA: TGTGCCAGCAGCTCCCTAGGGGAGGACACTGAAGCTTTCTTT.

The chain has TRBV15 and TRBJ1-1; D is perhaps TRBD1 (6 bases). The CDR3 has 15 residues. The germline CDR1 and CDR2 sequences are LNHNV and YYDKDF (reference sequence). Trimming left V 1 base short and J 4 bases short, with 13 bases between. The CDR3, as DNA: TGTGCCACCAGCAGAGGGAGTGGCAGGGGCACTGAAGCTTTCTTT. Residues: CATSRGSGRGTEAFF. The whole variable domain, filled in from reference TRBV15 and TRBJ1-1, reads DAMVIQNPRYQVTQFGKPVTLSCSQTLNHNVMYWYQQKSSQAPKLLFHYYDKDFNNEADTPDNFQSRRPNTSFCFLDIRSPGLGDTAMYLCATSRGSGRGTEAFFGQGTRLTVV.

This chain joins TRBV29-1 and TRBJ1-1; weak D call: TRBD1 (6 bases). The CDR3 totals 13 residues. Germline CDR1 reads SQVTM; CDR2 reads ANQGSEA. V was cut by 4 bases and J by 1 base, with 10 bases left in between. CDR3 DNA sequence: TGCAGCGTTGCCAGGGGACAGAACACTGAAGCTTTCTTT. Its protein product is CSVARGQNTEAFF.

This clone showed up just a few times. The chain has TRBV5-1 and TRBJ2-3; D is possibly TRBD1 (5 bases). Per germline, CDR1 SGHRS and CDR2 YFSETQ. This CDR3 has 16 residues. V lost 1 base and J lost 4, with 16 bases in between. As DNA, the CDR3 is TGCGCCAGCAGCTTGAGAGACAGCCAAAGGGCAGATACGCAGTATTTT. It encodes CASSLRDSQRADTQYF. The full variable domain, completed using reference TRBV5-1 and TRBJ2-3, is KAGVTQTPRYLIKTRGQQVTLSCSPISGHRSVSWYQQTPGQGLQFLFEYFSETQRNKGNFPGRFSGRQFSNSRSEMNVSTLELGDSALYLCASSLRDSQRADTQYFGPGTRLTVL.

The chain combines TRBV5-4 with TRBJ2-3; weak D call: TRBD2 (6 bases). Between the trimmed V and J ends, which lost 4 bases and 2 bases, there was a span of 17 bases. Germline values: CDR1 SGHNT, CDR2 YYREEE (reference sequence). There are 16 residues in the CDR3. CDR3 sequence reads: CASSPVGGLPTDTQYF. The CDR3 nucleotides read TGTGCCAGCAGCCCCGTCGGGGGACTTCCCACAGATACGCAGTATTTT.

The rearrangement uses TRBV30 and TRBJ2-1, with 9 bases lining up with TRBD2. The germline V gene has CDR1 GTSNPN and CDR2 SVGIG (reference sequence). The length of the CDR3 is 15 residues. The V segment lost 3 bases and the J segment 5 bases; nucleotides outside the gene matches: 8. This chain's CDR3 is CAWSGNSGSHNEQFF. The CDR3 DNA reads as TGTGCCTGGAGCGGGAATAGCGGGAGCCACAATGAGCAGTTCTTC.

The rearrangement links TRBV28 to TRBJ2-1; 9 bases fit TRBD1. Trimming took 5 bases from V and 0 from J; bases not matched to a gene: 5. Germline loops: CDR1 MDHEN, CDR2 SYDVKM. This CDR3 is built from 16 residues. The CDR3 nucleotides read TGTGCCAGCAGTCCCCCGGGACAGGGCTCCTACAATGAGCAGTTCTTC. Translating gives CASSPPGQGSYNEQFF.

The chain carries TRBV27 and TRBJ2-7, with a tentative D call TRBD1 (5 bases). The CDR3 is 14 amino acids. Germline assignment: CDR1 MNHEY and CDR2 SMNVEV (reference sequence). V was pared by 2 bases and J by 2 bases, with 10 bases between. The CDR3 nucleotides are TGTGCCAGCAGTTTACTGCAGGGTCCCTACGAGCAGTACTTC. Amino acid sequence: CASSLLQGPYEQYF.

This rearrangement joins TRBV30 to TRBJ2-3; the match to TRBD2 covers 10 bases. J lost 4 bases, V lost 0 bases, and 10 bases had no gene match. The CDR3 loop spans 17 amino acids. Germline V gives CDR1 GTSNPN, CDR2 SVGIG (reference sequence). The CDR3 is CAWSVAGGPGLADTQYF. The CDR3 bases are TGTGCCTGGAGTGTAGCGGGGGGGCCGGGGTTGGCAGATACGCAGTATTTT.

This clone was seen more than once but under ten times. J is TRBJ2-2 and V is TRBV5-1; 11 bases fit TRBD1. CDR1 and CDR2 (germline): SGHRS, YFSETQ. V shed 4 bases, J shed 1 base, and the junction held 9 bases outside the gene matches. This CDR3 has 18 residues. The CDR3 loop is CASSPGQGVPENTGELFF. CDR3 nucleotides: TGCGCCAGCAGCCCGGGACAGGGGGTTCCTGAGAACACCGGGGAGCTGTTTTTT.

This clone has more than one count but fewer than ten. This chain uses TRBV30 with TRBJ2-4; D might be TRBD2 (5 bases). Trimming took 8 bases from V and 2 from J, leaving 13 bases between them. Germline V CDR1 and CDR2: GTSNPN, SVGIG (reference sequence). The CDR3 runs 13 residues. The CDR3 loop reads CAGGRISKNIQYF. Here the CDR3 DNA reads TGTGCCGGAGGCAGAATATCCAAAAACATTCAGTACTTC.

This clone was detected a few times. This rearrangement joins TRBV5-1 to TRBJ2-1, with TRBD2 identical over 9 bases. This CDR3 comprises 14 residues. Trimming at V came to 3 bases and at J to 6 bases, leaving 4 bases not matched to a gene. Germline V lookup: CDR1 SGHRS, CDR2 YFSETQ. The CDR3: CASSSLRGGNEQFF. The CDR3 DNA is TGCGCCAGCAGCTCCTTGCGGGGGGGCAATGAGCAGTTCTTC.